Each of the 3 T cell receptor beta chains below was sequenced from the same sample in a study of CD8 T cells in Susac syndrome. RNA in amounts of about 0.45 to 1 ug was reverse transcribed with random hexamers. TCRdb ran MiXCR on the immunoSEQ multiplex PCR reads and lists one entry per CDR3 protein. The sample lists some 180,000 distinct CDR3 sequences, roughly 94% occurring once. The specimen sequenced was CD4+ T cells from PBMCs. The receptors originated from a human donor with Susac syndrome.

The chain employs TRBV13 and TRBJ2-3; 9 bases line up with TRBD1. Germline CDR1 and CDR2: PRHDT and FYEKMQ (reference sequence). V trimming: 4 bases; J trimming: 5 bases; junction bases outside the gene matches: 4. This CDR3 spans 14 amino acids. CDR3 sequence (DNA): TGTGCCAGCAGCTCGAGGACAGGGGTAGATACGCAGTATTTT. Protein sequence: CASSSRTGVDTQYF.

V is TRBV5-1 and J is TRBJ1-5; the match to TRBD1 covers 9 bases. This CDR3 has 14 residues. Germline values: CDR1 SGHRS, CDR2 YFSETQ. V was pared by 4 bases and J by 6 bases, with 5 bases of the junction left unmatched. The CDR3 DNA is TGCGCCAGCAGCGCGGGACAGGGAAGTCAGCCCCAGCATTTT. Its protein is CASSAGQGSQPQHF. The complete variable domain, with remaining parts taken from reference TRBV5-1 and TRBJ1-5, reads KAGVTQTPRYLIKTRGQQVTLSCSPISGHRSVSWYQQTPGQGLQFLFEYFSETQRNKGNFPGRFSGRQFSNSRSEMNVSTLELGDSALYLCASSAGQGSQPQHFGDGTRLSIL.

The chain uses TRBV2 and TRBJ2-2; tentative D call: TRBD1 (5 bases). Trimming removed 0 bases at V and 6 bases at J, with 5 bases between. CDR1 is SNHLY and CDR2 is FYNNEI in the germline V gene. The CDR3 covers 13 residues. CDR3: CASSEAGPGELFF. In DNA form, the CDR3 reads TGTGCCAGCAGTGAAGCGGGGCCCGGGGAGCTGTTTTTT. The full variable domain, in which reference TRBV2 and TRBJ2-2 provide the parts outside the CDR3, is EPEVTQTPSHQVTQMGQEVILRCVPISNHLYFYWYRQILGQKVEFLVSFYNNEISEKSEIFDDQFSVERPDGSNFTLKIRSTKLEDSAMYFCASSEAGPGELFFGEGSRLTVL.